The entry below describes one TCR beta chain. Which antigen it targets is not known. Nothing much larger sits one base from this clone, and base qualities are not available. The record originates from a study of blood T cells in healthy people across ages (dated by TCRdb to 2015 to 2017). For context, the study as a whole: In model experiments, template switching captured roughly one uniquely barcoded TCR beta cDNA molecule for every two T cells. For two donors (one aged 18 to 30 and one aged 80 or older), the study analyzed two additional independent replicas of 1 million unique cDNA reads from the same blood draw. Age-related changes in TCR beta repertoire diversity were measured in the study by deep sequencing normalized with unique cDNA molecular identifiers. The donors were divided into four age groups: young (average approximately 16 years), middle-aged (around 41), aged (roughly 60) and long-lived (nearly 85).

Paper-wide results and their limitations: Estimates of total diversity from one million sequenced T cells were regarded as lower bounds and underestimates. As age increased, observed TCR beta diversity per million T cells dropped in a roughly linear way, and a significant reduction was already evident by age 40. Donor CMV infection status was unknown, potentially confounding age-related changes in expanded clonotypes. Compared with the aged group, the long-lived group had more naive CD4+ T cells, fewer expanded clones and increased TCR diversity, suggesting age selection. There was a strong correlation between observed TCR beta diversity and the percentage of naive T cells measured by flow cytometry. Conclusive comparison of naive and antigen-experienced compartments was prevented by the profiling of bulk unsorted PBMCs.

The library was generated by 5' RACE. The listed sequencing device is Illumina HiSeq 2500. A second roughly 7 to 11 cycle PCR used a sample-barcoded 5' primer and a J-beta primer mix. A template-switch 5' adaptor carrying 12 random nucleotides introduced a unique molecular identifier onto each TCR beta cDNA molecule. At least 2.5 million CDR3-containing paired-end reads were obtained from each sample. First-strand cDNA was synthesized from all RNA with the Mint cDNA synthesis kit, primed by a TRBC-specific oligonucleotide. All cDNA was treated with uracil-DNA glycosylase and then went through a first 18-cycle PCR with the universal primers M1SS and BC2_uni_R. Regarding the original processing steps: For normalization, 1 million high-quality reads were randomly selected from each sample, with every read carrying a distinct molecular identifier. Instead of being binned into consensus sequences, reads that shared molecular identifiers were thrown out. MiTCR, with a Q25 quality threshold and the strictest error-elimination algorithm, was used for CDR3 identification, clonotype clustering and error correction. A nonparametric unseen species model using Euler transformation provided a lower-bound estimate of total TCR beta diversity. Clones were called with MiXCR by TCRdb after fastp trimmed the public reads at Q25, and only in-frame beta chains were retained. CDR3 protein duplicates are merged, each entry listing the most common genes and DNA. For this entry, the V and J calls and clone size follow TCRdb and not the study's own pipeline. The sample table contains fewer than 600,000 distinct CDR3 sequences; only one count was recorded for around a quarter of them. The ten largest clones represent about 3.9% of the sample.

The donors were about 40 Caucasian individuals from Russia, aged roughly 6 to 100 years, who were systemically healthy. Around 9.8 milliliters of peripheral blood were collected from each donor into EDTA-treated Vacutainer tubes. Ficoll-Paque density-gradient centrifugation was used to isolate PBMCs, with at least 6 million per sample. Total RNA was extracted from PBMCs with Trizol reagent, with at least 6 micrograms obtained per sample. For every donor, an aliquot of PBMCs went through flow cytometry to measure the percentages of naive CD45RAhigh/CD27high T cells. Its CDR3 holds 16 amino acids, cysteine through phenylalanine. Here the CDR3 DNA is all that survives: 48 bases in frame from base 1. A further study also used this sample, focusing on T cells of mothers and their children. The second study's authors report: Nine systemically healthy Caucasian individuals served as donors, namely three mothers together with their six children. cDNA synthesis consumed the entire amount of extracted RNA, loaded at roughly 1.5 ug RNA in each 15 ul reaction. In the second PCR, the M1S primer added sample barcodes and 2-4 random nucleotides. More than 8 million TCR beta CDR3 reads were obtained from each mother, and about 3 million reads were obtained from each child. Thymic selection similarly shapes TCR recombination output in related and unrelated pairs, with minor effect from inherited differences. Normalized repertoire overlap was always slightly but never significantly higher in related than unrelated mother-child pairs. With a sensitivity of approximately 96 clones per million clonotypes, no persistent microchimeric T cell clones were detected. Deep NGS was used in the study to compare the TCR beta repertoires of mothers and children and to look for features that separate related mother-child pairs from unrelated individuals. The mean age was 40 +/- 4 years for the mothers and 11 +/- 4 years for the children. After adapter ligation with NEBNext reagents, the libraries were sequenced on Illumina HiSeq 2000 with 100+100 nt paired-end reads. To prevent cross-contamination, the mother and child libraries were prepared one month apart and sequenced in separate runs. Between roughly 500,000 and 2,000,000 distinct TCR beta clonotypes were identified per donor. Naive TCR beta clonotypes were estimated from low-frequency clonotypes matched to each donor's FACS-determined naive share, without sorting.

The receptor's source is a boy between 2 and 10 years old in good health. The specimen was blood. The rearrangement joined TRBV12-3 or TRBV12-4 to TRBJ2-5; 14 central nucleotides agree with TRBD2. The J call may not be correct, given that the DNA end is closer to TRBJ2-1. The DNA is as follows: TGTGCCAGCAGTTTCCGGACTAGCGGGGGGTCCAATGAGCAGTTCTTC. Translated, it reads CASSFRTSGGSNEQFF.